These 6 T cell receptor beta chains were sequenced from one sample in a study of T cell responses to AZD1222 COVID-19 vaccine. Profiling relied on immunoSEQ multiplex PCR, and the TCRdb table lists in-frame clones only, not all of them. Of some 130,000 clones in the sample, approximately 90% were seen once. The starting material was peripheral blood, obtained on day 0 of AZD1222 vaccination. The receptors stem from an adult in good health.

The J gene is TRBJ1-4, the V gene TRBV19, with a possible D match to TRBD1 (6 bases). Germline CDR1 LNHDA, CDR2 SQIVND (reference sequence). The CDR3 extends over 16 amino acids. The V and J ends lost 8 bases and 1 base respectively, with 17 bases between them. The CDR3 DNA reads as TGTGCCAGTCGCGACCGGGACATTCGAACTAATGAAAAACTGTTTTTT. This encodes CASRDRDIRTNEKLFF.

This rearrangement joins TRBV6-5 to TRBJ2-7; TRBD2 aligns across 9 bases. The CDR3 is made up of 14 amino acids. V gave up 2 bases and J gave up 4 bases; unmatched junction bases: 3. From germline, CDR1 is MNHEY and CDR2 SVGAGI. CDR3 nucleotide sequence: TGTGCCAGCAGTTACACTAGCGGGCTATACGAGCAGTACTTC. Translation gives CASSYTSGLYEQYF.

V is TRBV5-4 and J is TRBJ2-3; no definite D call. CDR3 length equals 13 residues. Germline V gene sequence: CDR1 SGHNT, CDR2 YYREEE (reference sequence). With 2 bases removed from V and 3 bases from J, the gap between germline ends came to 7 bases. The CDR3 nucleotides read TGTGCCAGCAGCTTCTCATCGACAGATACGCAGTATTTT. Protein: CASSFSSTDTQYF.

The chain recombines TRBV7-8 with TRBJ1-4, with TRBD1 matching over 8 bases. J lost 1 base, V lost 5 bases, and 9 bases had no gene match. The V gene's germline CDR1 is SGHVS and CDR2 FQNEAQ. The CDR3 totals 17 residues. CDR3 nucleotide sequence: TGTGCCAGCAGCCTCACAGGGGGTGGGAAAACTAATGAAAAACTGTTTTTT. It codes for CASSLTGGGKTNEKLFF.

The V and J genes are TRBV15 and TRBJ2-3; 9 bases match TRBD2. Germline assignment: CDR1 LNHNV and CDR2 YYDKDF (reference sequence). V was clipped by 1 base and J by 0 bases; unmatched bases: 2. This CDR3 contains 16 residues. The CDR3 spells CATSRAGLASTDTQYF. The CDR3 DNA reads as TGTGCCACCAGCAGAGCGGGACTAGCAAGCACAGATACGCAGTATTTT.

J is TRBJ1-2 and V is TRBV12-3 or TRBV12-4; D gene ambiguous. The CDR3 spans 12 residues. The ends were cut back, 1 base at V and 8 bases at J, with 8 bases in the middle. CDR3 in amino acids: CASSLEGNGYTF. The CDR3 bases are TGTGCCAGCAGTTTAGAAGGGAACGGCTACACCTTC.